This T cell receptor (beta chain) was captured by sequencing in a study of radiation and T cells in renal cell carcinoma. CDR1 and CDR2 from the germline V gene are PRHDT and FYEKMQ (reference sequence). The CDR3 is made up of 19 amino acids. Trimming cost V 5 bases and J 5 bases; bases outside gene matches: 13. Repertoires were generated with immunoSEQ multiplex PCR, while TCRdb's copy carries only in-frame clones and drops some. The sample lists 130,000 to 150,000 clones; roughly 90% were seen once. The time point denotes: baseline pretreatment blood. Treatment given: 15 Gy SBRT to primary tumor, nephrectomy 4 weeks later. Clear cell pathology was present in this patient's renal cell carcinoma. General study results and limits: Top tumor clonotypes rose in blood 2 weeks post-radiation, then contracted.

Concerning this clone: Its cognate antigen is unknown.

Sequenced material: blood, taken from a patient whose treatment included radiotherapy and nephrectomy. The chain couples TRBV13 to TRBJ2-1, with TRBD2 identical over 15 bases. This clonotype was obtained from a woman between 45 and 65 years old with renal cell carcinoma. CDR3 loop: CASSPRRGLAGGMHNEQFF. The CDR3 DNA reads TGTGCCAGCAGCCCACGTAGGGGACTAGCGGGGGGTATGCACAATGAGCAGTTCTTC.